The rows below give T cell receptor beta chains drawn from one sample of a study of blood T cell repertoires in COVID-19. Some clones are missing from TCRdb's copy, which holds only in-frame ones; the method was immunoSEQ multiplex PCR. Of tens of thousands of clones in the sample, around 81% were seen once. Sequencing was performed on peripheral blood. These receptor sequences come from a woman aged 80 or over with active or convalescent COVID-19. CDR3s include the opening cysteine and the closing phenylalanine or tryptophan. A D gene is named only where the DNA matches it firmly.

. | TRBV11-1 | CASRPLGQINTEAFF
. | TRBV18 | CASSPQGPPDHTIYF
. | TRBV29-1 | CSVLTNRSYNEQFF
. | TRBV6-6 | CASSYSGGNEQYF
. | TRBV7-2 | CASSRAGTNIATDTQYF
. | TRBV24-1 | CATSDSSQGNEQFF
. | TRBV11-2 | CASSSGQFAEAFF
TRBD1 | TRBV6-2/TRBV6-3 | CASSDPSGGLYNEQFF
TRBD2 | TRBV25-1 | CASSEFVAGGQETQYF
TRBD2 | TRBV28 | CASSLISTSGGPRGEQYF
TRBD1 | TRBV11-2 | CASSLDLQGGNTEAFF
TRBD1 | TRBV10-1 | CASSAQGQGIQYF
. | TRBV2 | CASSEAPGGGYGYTF
TRBD1 | TRBV10-3 | CAISTLQGSTGELFF
. | TRBV19 | CASSPGTAYGYTF
. | TRBV5-1 | CASSSLPGESNQPQHF
TRBD1 | TRBV10-3 | CAISEPPGQGNEKLFF
TRBD2 | TRBV2 | CASSEAMGGETYEQYF
. | TRBV27 | CASSPLGGRYVNEQFF
TRBD1 | TRBV27 | CASSKRGGQGNRNTIYF
TRBD1 | TRBV5-4 | CASSLVFRQGAHYGYTF
TRBD1 | TRBV2 | CASRTRDRGTDTQYF
TRBD1 | TRBV9 | CASSVGGTGAYEQYF
. | TRBV3-1/TRBV3-2 | CASSQGVGRSYEQYF
TRBD1 | TRBV7-2 | CASSSTTGGKHTEAFF